This record concerns one T cell receptor beta chain sequence. Its antigen is unknown. The method was immunoSEQ multiplex PCR; TCRdb's version includes in-frame clones alone and lacks a portion of them. The data contain tens of thousands of clones, nearly 90% of them singletons. The entry originates in a study of T cell responses to AZD1222 COVID-19 vaccine. Study-level findings and limits: Baseline seropositives among AZD1222 recipients totaled only six. Donors were largely white British and mainly female; clonal diversity was possibly underestimated.

Both about-4-week and about-12-week second-dose recipients were combined. This CDR3 region has 13 residues. Per germline, CDR1 SGHTA and CDR2 FQGTGA. Trimming stripped 2 bases from V and 5 bases from J, with 9 bases between. The clonotype was recovered from an adult who received the AZD1222 COVID-19 vaccine. This specimen consisted of peripheral blood, obtained 28 days after the second AZD1222 dose. This chain links TRBV7-3 with TRBJ2-5, with D perhaps TRBD2 (5 bases). Written as DNA, the CDR3 is TGTGCCAGCAGCTTAGTCCCGGGGGAGACCCAGTACTTC. This sequence encodes CASSLVPGETQYF.